The next 22 T cell receptor beta chains were all read from a single sample in a study of technical replicates of blood from several donors. TCRdb's copy holds only in-frame clones and misses some; the assay was immunoSEQ multiplex PCR. The sample holds some 80,000 clones; under 95% are singletons and the top ten take about 0.27%. What was sequenced was T cells isolated from PBMCs. These receptors all stem from a human donor in good health.

The chain recombines TRBV5-1 with TRBJ2-7, with D perhaps matching TRBD2 (7 bases). V shed 4 bases and J shed 3 bases, with 11 bases lying between them. The CDR3 runs 13 residues. Germline lookup yields CDR1 SGHRS and CDR2 YFSETQ. CDR3 sequence: CASSAGADYEQYF. CDR3 sequence (DNA): TGCGCCAGCAGCGCGGGGGCCGACTACGAGCAGTACTTC. The complete variable domain, with remaining parts taken from reference TRBV5-1 and TRBJ2-7, reads KAGVTQTPRYLIKTRGQQVTLSCSPISGHRSVSWYQQTPGQGLQFLFEYFSETQRNKGNFPGRFSGRQFSNSRSEMNVSTLELGDSALYLCASSAGADYEQYFGPGTRLTVT.

The chain recombines TRBV11-3 with TRBJ1-1, with TRBD1 matching over 7 bases. This CDR3 region has 15 residues. V was clipped by 5 bases and J by 3 bases; unmatched bases: 9. Germline V gives CDR1 SGHNT, CDR2 YENEEA. CDR3 in DNA: TGTGCCAGCAGCCAGAGACAGGGTTTGGACACTGAAGCTTTCTTT. It codes for CASSQRQGLDTEAFF. The full variable domain, its missing parts supplied by reference TRBV11-3 and TRBJ1-1, is EAGVVQSPRYKIIEKKQPVAFWCNPISGHNTLYWYLQNLGQGPELLIRYENEEAVDDSQLPKDRFSAERLKGVDSTLKIQPAELGDSAVYLCASSQRQGLDTEAFFGQGTRLTVV.

The chain carries TRBV13 and TRBJ1-1, with D perhaps matching TRBD1 (5 bases). Germline V gives CDR1 PRHDT, CDR2 FYEKMQ (reference sequence). CDR3 length: 20 amino acids. V was shortened by 4 bases and J by 1 base, with 28 bases between the two germline ends. CDR3 loop: CASSWIYYTGGIGTNTEAFF. The DNA for the CDR3 is TGTGCCAGCAGCTGGATCTACTACACGGGAGGAATTGGGACGAACACTGAAGCTTTCTTT. The full variable domain, in which reference TRBV13 and TRBJ1-1 provide the parts outside the CDR3, is AAGVIQSPRHLIKEKRETATLKCYPIPRHDTVYWYQQGPGQDPQFLISFYEKMQSDKGSIPDRFSAQQFSDYHSELNMSSLELGDSALYFCASSWIYYTGGIGTNTEAFFGQGTRLTVV.

V usage is TRBV2 and J usage is TRBJ2-1, with 9 bases aligning to TRBD2. Germline values: CDR1 SNHLY, CDR2 FYNNEI. The CDR3 is 14 amino acids. CDR3 protein: CAWIAGDTYNEQFF. The CDR3 DNA follows: TGTGCTTGGATAGCGGGGGATACCTACAATGAGCAGTTCTTC.

The rearrangement joins TRBV2 to TRBJ2-2; the D gene is possibly TRBD2 (6 bases). Between the trimmed V and J ends, which lost 9 bases and 0 bases, there was a span of 20 bases. The CDR3 covers 17 residues. Per the germline V gene, CDR1 is SNHLY and CDR2 is FYNNEI. The CDR3 is CARRGGGETANTGELFF. The CDR3 DNA is TGTGCCAGGCGAGGCGGCGGGGAGACCGCGAACACCGGGGAGCTGTTTTTT.

This chain uses TRBV15 with TRBJ2-7; possibly TRBD2 for D (6 bases). V lost 5 bases, J lost 1 base, and 12 bases lay in between. The CDR3 has 14 amino acids. The V gene's germline CDR1 is LNHNV and CDR2 YYDKDF (reference sequence). Here the CDR3 reads CATSGASGSYEQYF. CDR3 nucleotides: TGTGCCACCAGCGGCGCCAGCGGGTCCTACGAGCAGTACTTC.

The count of this clone is one. The chain couples TRBV2 to TRBJ2-1; D perhaps matches TRBD2 (5 bases). Germline V gene lookup returns CDR1 SNHLY and CDR2 FYNNEI. Trimming shortened V by 7 bases and J by 7 bases, and 8 bases separated the two germline ends. The CDR3 is 11 residues long. CDR3 bases: TGTGCCAGCAAAACTAGGAATGAGCAGTTCTTC. It yields the protein CASKTRNEQFF.

J is TRBJ2-4 and V is TRBV15; 11 nucleotides match TRBD1. Trimming removed 3 bases from V and 8 bases from J; junction bases left unmatched: 3. The V gene's germline CDR1 is LNHNV and CDR2 YYDKDF (reference sequence). The CDR3 runs 14 residues. CDR3 in DNA: TGTGCCACCAGCAGTGGACAGGGGGCTGACATTCAGTACTTC. Translation: CATSSGQGADIQYF.

This chain uses TRBV6-5 with TRBJ1-1; no firm D call. Per germline, CDR1 MNHEY and CDR2 SVGAGI. This CDR3 has 12 residues. Trimming cost V 0 bases and J 5 bases, with 4 bases left between them. For the CDR3, the DNA is TGTGCCAGCAGTTACTCGTCAACTGAAGCTTTCTTT. Translation gives CASSYSSTEAFF.

Written as DNA, the CDR3 is TGTGCCAGCAGCCAAGAGGCACACAGTAACTATGGCTACACCTTC. Amino acids: CASSQEAHSNYGYTF. The chain has TRBV4-2 and TRBJ1-2; D is undetermined. This CDR3 has 15 residues. Deletions cut 0 bases from V and 1 base from J, with 9 bases between. Germline lookup yields CDR1 LGHNA and CDR2 YNFKEQ.

The V gene is TRBV6-1, the J gene TRBJ2-7; TRBD2 agrees at 8 bases. Germline values: CDR1 MNHNS, CDR2 SASEGT. Unmatched junction bases numbered 14, after V lost 4 bases and J lost 3 bases. CDR3 length equals 17 residues. For the CDR3, the DNA is TGTGCCAGCAGTGCTTGGACTAGCCAAGGGGTTCACTACGAGCAGTACTTC. The encoded protein is CASSAWTSQGVHYEQYF.

This rearrangement joins TRBV19 to TRBJ2-5, with D unresolved. The J call is uncertain, as TRBJ2-7 better fits the DNA end. The CDR3 is made up of 14 amino acids. From germline, CDR1 is LNHDA and CDR2 SQIVND (reference sequence). The CDR3 spells CASKWNEALSEQYF. The CDR3 DNA sequence: TGTGCCAGTAAATGGAATGAAGCGCTCAGCGAGCAGTACTTC.

Details on this clone: One junction end disagrees with the germline gene, perhaps due to a read error. This chain links TRBV7-9 with TRBJ2-1; 7 nucleotides match TRBD2. The CDR3 extends over 14 amino acids. The germline gives CDR1 SEHNR, CDR2 FQNEAQ (reference sequence). The CDR3 DNA reads as TGTGCCAGCAGCTCAGCCAGTCCCGGGACTATAAACCTCTTC. It codes for CASSSASPGTINLF.

This clone was seen only once. This chain links TRBV5-6 with TRBJ1-2; 7 bases are shared with TRBD1. The CDR3 consists of 14 residues. Germline trimming cut 3 bases from V and 8 bases from J; bases unmatched to any gene: 10. Germline CDR1 is SGHDT and CDR2 is YYEEEE. CDR3 coding DNA: TGTGCCAGCAGCTCTACAGGGGAAGTATCAGGCTACACCTTC. Protein product: CASSSTGEVSGYTF.

The V gene is TRBV7-9, the J gene TRBJ2-1, with 10 positions matching TRBD2. The CDR3 is 17 residues long. V lost 0 bases and J lost 5; bases outside the gene matches: 7. CDR1 is SEHNR and CDR2 is FQNEAQ in the germline V gene (reference sequence). The CDR3 region has the DNA TGTGCCAGCAGCTTAGCGCTCGGAGCGGGGGGGAACAATGAGCAGTTCTTC. Its protein product is CASSLALGAGGNNEQFF.

The chain carries TRBV4-1 and TRBJ1-5; D might be TRBD1 (5 bases). The CDR3 is made up of 14 amino acids. V was shortened by 0 bases and J by 7 bases, with 10 bases between the two germline ends. Germline V gene data show CDR1 as MGHRA and CDR2 as YSYEKL. CDR3 protein: CASSQDGGEQPQHF. In nucleotides, the CDR3 is TGCGCCAGCAGCCAAGATGGAGGGGAACAGCCCCAGCATTTT.

This chain joins TRBV11-2 and TRBJ1-3; a possible D gene is TRBD1 (5 bases). The CDR3 contains 16 residues. Germline lookup yields CDR1 SGHAT and CDR2 FQNNGV. Trimming took off 1 base at V and 0 bases at J, with 10 bases between the two ends. The DNA of the CDR3 is TGTGCCAGCAGCTTAGGGACAAAAAACTCTGGAAACACCATATATTTT. Translated: CASSLGTKNSGNTIYF.

This clone was seen a few times. J is TRBJ2-5 and V is TRBV19; 8 positions match TRBD2. Trimming removed 3 bases from V and 5 bases from J; junction bases left unmatched: 8. Germline loops: CDR1 LNHDA, CDR2 SQIVND (reference sequence). The CDR3 spans 15 residues. For the CDR3, the DNA is TGTGCCAGTAGTATGGGTAGCGGGATTGGGGAGACCCAGTACTTC. Its protein is CASSMGSGIGETQYF.

This chain joins TRBV27 and TRBJ2-6, with 8 positions matching TRBD1. Per the germline V gene, CDR1 is MNHEY and CDR2 is SMNVEV (reference sequence). The CDR3 is made up of 17 amino acids. V was pared by 5 bases and J by 4 bases, with 10 bases of the junction left unmatched. CDR3 region: CASSPRQGLAGANVLTF. Written as DNA, the CDR3 is TGTGCCAGCAGTCCCCGACAGGGGCTGGCCGGGGCCAACGTCCTGACTTTC.

The chain carries TRBV7-8 and TRBJ1-2; the D gene is possibly TRBD1 (5 bases). Trimming removed 3 bases from V and 8 bases from J, with 16 bases in between. The CDR3 sequence is 14 residues long. Germline CDR1 SGHVS, CDR2 FQNEAQ. CDR3 residues: CASSFNRDSKGYTF. In nucleotides, the CDR3 is TGTGCCAGCAGCTTCAACCGGGACTCCAAGGGCTACACCTTC.

V gene TRBV27 combines with J gene TRBJ2-3, with D tentatively TRBD2 (7 bases). Germline CDR1 and CDR2: MNHEY and SMNVEV (reference sequence). The CDR3 length is 13 residues. Trimming shortened V by 9 bases and J by 0 bases, and 10 bases separated the two germline ends. For the CDR3, the DNA is TGTGCCAGGGAGGGGGGGAGCACAGATACGCAGTATTTT. It is translated as CAREGGSTDTQYF.

The chain combines TRBV30 with TRBJ1-1; D is uncertain. V was clipped by 4 bases and J by 1 base, with 13 bases between them. Germline V gene data show CDR1 as GTSNPN and CDR2 as SVGIG (reference sequence). The CDR3 extends over 14 amino acids. The CDR3 bases are TGTGCCTGGAAGCGGGTGGGGTGGAACACTGAAGCTTTCTTT. This translates into CAWKRVGWNTEAFF.